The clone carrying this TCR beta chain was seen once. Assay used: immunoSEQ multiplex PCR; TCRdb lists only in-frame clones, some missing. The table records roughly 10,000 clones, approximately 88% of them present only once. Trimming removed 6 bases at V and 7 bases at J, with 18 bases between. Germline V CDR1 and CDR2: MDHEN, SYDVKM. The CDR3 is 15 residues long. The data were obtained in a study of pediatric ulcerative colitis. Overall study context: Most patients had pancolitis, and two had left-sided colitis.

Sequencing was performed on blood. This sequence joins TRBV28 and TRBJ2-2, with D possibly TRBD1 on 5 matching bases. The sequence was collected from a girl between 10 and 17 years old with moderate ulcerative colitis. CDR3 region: CASSVRLAGNGELFF. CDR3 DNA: TGTGCCAGCAGCGTAAGGTTGGCAGGGAACGGGGAGCTGTTTTTT.